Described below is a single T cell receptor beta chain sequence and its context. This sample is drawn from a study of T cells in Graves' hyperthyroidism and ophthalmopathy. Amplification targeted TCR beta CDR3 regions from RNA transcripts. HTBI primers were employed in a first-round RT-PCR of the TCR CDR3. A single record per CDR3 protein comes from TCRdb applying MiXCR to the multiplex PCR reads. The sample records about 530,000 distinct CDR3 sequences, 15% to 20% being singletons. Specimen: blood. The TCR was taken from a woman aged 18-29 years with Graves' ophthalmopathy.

CDR3 sequence reads: CATSEGPRPYEQYF. The CDR3 nucleotides are TGTGCCACCAGTGAGGGGCCACGACCCTACGAGCAGTACTTC. This chain links TRBV24-1 with TRBJ2-7; perhaps TRBD1 as D (5 bases). In germline, CDR1 is KGHDR, CDR2 SFDVKD. Trimming pared 4 bases from V and 2 bases from J, leaving 11 bases between. The CDR3 runs to 14 residues.